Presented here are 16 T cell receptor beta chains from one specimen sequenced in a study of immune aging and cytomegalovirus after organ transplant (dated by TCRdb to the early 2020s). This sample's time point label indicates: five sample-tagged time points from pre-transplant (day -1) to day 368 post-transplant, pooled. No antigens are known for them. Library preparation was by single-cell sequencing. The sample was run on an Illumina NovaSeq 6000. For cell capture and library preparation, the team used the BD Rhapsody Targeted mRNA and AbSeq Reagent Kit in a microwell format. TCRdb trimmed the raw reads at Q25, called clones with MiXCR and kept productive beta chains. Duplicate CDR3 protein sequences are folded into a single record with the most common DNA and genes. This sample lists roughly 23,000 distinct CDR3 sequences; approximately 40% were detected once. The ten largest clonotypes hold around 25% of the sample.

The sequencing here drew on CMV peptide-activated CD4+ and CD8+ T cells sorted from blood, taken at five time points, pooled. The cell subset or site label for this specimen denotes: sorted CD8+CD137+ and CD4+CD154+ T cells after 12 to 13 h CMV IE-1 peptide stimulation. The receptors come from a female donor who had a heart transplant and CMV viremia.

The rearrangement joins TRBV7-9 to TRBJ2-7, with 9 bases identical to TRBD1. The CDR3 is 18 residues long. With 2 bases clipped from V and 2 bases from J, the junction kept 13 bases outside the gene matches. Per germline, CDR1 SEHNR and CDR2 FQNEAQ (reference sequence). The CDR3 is CASSLKVGGGTGTYEQYF. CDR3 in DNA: TGTGCCAGCAGCTTAAAGGTCGGAGGGGGGACAGGGACCTACGAGCAGTACTTC.

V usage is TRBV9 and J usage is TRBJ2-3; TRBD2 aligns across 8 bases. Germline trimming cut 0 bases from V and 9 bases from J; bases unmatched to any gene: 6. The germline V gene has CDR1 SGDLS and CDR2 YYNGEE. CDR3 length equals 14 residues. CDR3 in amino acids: CASSVVKAGDTQYF. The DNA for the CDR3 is TGTGCCAGCAGCGTAGTGAAAGCGGGGGACACGCAGTATTTT. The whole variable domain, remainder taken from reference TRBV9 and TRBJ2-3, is DSGVTQTPKHLITATGQRVTLRCSPRSGDLSVYWYQQSLDQGLQFLIQYYNGEERAKGNILERFSAQQFPDLHSELNLSSLELGDSALYFCASSVVKAGDTQYFGPGTRLTVL.

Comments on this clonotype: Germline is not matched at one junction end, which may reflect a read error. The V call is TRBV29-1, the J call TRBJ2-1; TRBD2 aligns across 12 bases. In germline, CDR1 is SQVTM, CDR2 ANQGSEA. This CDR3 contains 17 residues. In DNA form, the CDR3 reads TGCTGCGTTGAAAAGATCACCGGGACTAGCGGGTACAATAAGCGGTTCTTC. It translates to CCVEKITGTSGYNKRFF.

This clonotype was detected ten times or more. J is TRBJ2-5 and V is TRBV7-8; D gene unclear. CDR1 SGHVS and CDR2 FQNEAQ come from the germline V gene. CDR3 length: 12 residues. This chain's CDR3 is CVPTEIGETQYF. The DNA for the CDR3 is TGTGTCCCGACGGAGATTGGAGAGACCCAGTACTTC.

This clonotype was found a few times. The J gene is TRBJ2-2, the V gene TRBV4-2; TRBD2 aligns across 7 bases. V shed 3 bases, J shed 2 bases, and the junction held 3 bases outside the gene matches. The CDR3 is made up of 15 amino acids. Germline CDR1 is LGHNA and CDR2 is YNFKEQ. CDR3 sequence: CASSQLAANTGELFF. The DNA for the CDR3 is TGTGCCAGCAGCCAGCTAGCGGCAAACACCGGGGAGCTGTTTTTT.

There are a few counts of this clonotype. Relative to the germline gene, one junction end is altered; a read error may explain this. CDR3 coding DNA: TGTGCCAGCAGTTTGGGGAGGGGGGCAAGTGAAACTTTCTTT. It translates to CASSLGRGASETFF. V and J are TRBV6-1 and TRBJ1-1; TRBD1 might be the D (6 bases). From germline, CDR1 is MNHNS and CDR2 SASEGT. The CDR3 has 14 residues.

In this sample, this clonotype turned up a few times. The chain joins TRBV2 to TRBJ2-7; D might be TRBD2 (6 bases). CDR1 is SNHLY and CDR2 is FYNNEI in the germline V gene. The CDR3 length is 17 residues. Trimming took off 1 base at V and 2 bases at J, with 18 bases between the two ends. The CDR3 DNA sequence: TGTGCCAGCAGTGAAGAGGTGGGGCTAGCGTACCCCTACGAGCAGTACTTC. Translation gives CASSEEVGLAYPYEQYF.

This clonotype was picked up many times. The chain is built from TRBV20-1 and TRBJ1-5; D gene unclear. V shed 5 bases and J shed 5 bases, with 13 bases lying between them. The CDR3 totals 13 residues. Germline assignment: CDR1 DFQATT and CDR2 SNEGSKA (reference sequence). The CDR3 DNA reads TGCAGTGCTCCCCGCCCCATACATCAGCCCCAGCATTTT. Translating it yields CSAPRPIHQPQHF.

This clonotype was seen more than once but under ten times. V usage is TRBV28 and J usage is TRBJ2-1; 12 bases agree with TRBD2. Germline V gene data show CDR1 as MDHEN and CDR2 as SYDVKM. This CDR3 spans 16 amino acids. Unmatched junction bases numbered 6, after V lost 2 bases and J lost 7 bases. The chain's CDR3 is CASSLMVTSGRNEQFF. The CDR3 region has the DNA TGTGCCAGCAGTTTAATGGTAACTAGCGGGAGGAATGAGCAGTTCTTC.

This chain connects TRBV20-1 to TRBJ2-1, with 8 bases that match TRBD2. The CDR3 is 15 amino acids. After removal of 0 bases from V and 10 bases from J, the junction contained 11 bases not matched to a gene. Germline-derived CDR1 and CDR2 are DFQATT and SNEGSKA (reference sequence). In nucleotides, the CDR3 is TGCAGTGCTAGAGACCCGGGGGGGGGAATTCTCGAGCAGTTCTTC. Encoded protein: CSARDPGGGILEQFF.

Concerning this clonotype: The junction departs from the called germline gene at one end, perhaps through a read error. The CDR3 nucleotides read TGTGCCACCAGTGATTCCTCGGGGTCTAGCACAGATACGCGGTATTTT. Translated: CATSDSSGSSTDTRYF. The chain couples TRBV24-1 to TRBJ2-3; maybe TRBD2 (5 bases). The CDR3 spans 16 residues. The V gene's germline CDR1 is KGHDR and CDR2 SFDVKD.

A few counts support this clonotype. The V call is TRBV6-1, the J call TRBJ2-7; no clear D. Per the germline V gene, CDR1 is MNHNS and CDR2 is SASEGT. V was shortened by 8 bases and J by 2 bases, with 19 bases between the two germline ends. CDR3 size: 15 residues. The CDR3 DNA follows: TGTGCCAGCTCCCAAAGGCGCGCAGTAGCCTACGAGCAGTACTTC. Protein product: CASSQRRAVAYEQYF.

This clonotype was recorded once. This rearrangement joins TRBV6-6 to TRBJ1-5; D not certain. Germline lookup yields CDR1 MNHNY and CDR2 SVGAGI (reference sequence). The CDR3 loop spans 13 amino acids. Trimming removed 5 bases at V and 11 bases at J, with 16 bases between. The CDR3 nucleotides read TGTGCCAGCAGTCTACTGGCACCTTCGGCCCAGCATTTT. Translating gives CASSLLAPSAQHF.

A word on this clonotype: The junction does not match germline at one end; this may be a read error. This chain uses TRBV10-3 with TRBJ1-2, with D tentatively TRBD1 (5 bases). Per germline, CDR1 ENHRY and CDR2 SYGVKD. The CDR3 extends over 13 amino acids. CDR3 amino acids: CATNEGHAYGYTF. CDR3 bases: TGCGCCACCAACGAAGGACATGCCTATGGCTACACCTTC.

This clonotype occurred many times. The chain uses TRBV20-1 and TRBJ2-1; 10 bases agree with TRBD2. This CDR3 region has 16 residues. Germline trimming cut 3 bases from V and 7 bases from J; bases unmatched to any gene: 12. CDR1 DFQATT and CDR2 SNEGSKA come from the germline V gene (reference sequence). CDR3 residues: CSARDWLAGVLNEQFF. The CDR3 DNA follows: TGCAGTGCTAGGGACTGGCTAGCGGGAGTGCTGAATGAGCAGTTCTTC.

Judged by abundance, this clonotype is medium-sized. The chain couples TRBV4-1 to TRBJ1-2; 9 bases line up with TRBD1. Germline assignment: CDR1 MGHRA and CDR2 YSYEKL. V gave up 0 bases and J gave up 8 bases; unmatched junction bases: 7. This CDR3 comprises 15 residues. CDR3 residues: CASSQEGTGMGGYTF. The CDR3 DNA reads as TGCGCCAGCAGCCAAGAGGGGACAGGGATGGGCGGCTACACCTTC.